This passage covers 18 T cell receptor beta chains from one sample sequenced in a study of graft-versus-host responses after intestinal transplantation. These receptors' antigens are unknown. Clones were read by immunoSEQ multiplex PCR, and TCRdb kept only the in-frame ones, dropping some. The table records tens of thousands of clones, approximately 87% of them present only once. The sample here was unstimulated CD4+ T cells sorted from spleen or lymph node cells, taken before intestinal transplant. Every receptor here comes from a human donor who received an intestinal transplant.

The J gene is TRBJ1-2, the V gene TRBV9; D ambiguous. V shed 3 bases and J shed 4 bases, with 19 bases lying between them. Per germline, CDR1 SGDLS and CDR2 YYNGEE. This CDR3 spans 16 amino acids. CDR3 in DNA: TGTGCCAGCAGCGCGACAATCCCCGTGGCCCCCTATGGCTACACCTTC. Translation gives CASSATIPVAPYGYTF.

J is TRBJ2-3 and V is TRBV4-1; 7 bases match TRBD2. The germline gives CDR1 MGHRA, CDR2 YSYEKL. This CDR3 comprises 15 residues. The J segment lost 6 bases and the V segment lost 0 bases, leaving 6 bases of the junction unmatched. This CDR3 is CASSQDLRLADTQYF. The CDR3, as DNA: TGCGCCAGCAGCCAAGACCTCCGACTAGCCGATACGCAGTATTTT.

The genes are TRBV11-2 and TRBJ2-3; D is unclear. Germline V gene sequence: CDR1 SGHAT, CDR2 FQNNGV. The CDR3 length is 14 residues. The V end was cut by 1 base, the J end by 2 bases, with 7 bases between. The CDR3 DNA sequence: TGTGCCAGCAGCTTAGGACTCTCCACAGATACGCAGTATTTT. Amino acid sequence: CASSLGLSTDTQYF.

The gene calls are TRBV6-1 and TRBJ2-7; no clear D. The CDR3 contains 11 residues. CDR1 is MNHNS and CDR2 is SASEGT in the germline V gene. The V end lost 8 bases, the J end lost 2 bases, and 7 bases lay between the germline ends. DNA for the CDR3: TGTGCCAGCTCCCTTACCTACGAGCAGTACTTC. It specifies CASSLTYEQYF.

In DNA, the CDR3 is TGTGCCAGCAGTTACCTACGAGGTGGAGATACGCAGTATTTT. Residues: CASSYLRGGDTQYF. The rearrangement joins TRBV6-5 to TRBJ2-3; D remains ambiguous. CDR3 length: 14 amino acids. V dropped 2 bases and J dropped 5 bases, with 11 bases sitting between them. Germline loops: CDR1 MNHEY, CDR2 SVGAGI.

This sequence joins TRBV5-1 and TRBJ1-1, with TRBD1 as a possible D gene (6 bases). CDR1 SGHRS and CDR2 YFSETQ come from the germline V gene. This CDR3 is built from 14 residues. The ends were cut back, 1 base at V and 6 bases at J, with 13 bases in the middle. The chain's CDR3 is CASSLRQGISEAFF. Written as DNA, the CDR3 is TGCGCCAGCAGCTTGCGGCAGGGGATCTCTGAAGCTTTCTTT.

V gene TRBV5-1 combines with J gene TRBJ2-3; 11 positions agree with TRBD2. J was trimmed by 7 bases and V by 6 bases; bases with no gene match: 4. The CDR3 runs to 13 residues. Germline V gene data show CDR1 as SGHRS and CDR2 as YFSETQ. The CDR3 region has the DNA TGCGCCAGCAAGGCTAGCGGGGGGTATACGCAGTATTTT. Protein: CASKASGGYTQYF.

This chain uses TRBV19 with TRBJ2-2, with D uncertain. CDR1 and CDR2 (germline): LNHDA, SQIVND (reference sequence). Trimming removed 3 bases from V and 1 base from J, with 6 bases in between. The CDR3 runs 14 residues. The CDR3 DNA sequence: TGTGCCAGTAGTATCGGGTGGAACACCGGGGAGCTGTTTTTT. Translation: CASSIGWNTGELFF.

The chain employs TRBV18 and TRBJ1-2; possibly TRBD1 for D (5 bases). V lost 2 bases to trimming and J lost 4 bases, with 14 bases between them. CDR3 length: 15 residues. CDR1 is KGHSH and CDR2 is LQKENI in the germline V gene. The CDR3 here is CASSPGQGSAYGYTF. For the CDR3, the DNA is TGTGCCAGCTCACCAGGGCAGGGATCTGCCTATGGCTACACCTTC.

The genes are TRBV5-4 and TRBJ2-7; possible D gene TRBD2, 6 bases. V shed 1 base and J shed 0 bases, with 11 bases lying between them. This CDR3 region has 15 residues. Germline CDR1 SGHNT, CDR2 YYREEE (reference sequence). CDR3: CASSLKGGNSYEQYF. CDR3 coding DNA: TGTGCCAGCAGCTTGAAGGGCGGGAACTCCTACGAGCAGTACTTC.

The chain has TRBV18 and TRBJ1-5, with a tentative D call TRBD1 (6 bases). The germline V gene encodes CDR1 KGHSH and CDR2 LQKENI. This CDR3 has 14 amino acids. V lost 6 bases and J lost 5, with 14 bases in between. CDR3 coding DNA: TGTGCCAGCTCCACAGGGTCTCGGGATCAGCCCCAGCATTTT. It is translated as CASSTGSRDQPQHF.

The V call is TRBV5-1, the J call TRBJ2-1; 10 nucleotides align to TRBD2. The CDR3 has 15 residues. The trim removed 6 bases at V and 7 bases at J, leaving 10 bases unmatched. Germline V gene data show CDR1 as SGHRS and CDR2 as YFSETQ. The CDR3 region is CASTRGAGGQNEQFF. The CDR3 DNA follows: TGCGCCAGCACCCGAGGAGCGGGGGGGCAGAATGAGCAGTTCTTC.

V and J are TRBV15 and TRBJ1-3, with 9 bases that match TRBD1. CDR1 and CDR2 from the germline V gene are LNHNV and YYDKDF (reference sequence). The V segment lost 0 bases and the J segment 4 bases; nucleotides outside the gene matches: 7. The CDR3 runs 17 residues. The CDR3 spells CATSRDPGQGMGNTIYF. The CDR3 DNA follows: TGTGCCACCAGCAGAGACCCGGGACAGGGTATGGGAAACACCATATATTTT.

V usage is TRBV6-6 and J usage is TRBJ2-7, with D possibly matching TRBD1 (6 bases). Trimming stripped 0 bases from V and 3 bases from J, with 9 bases between. Germline lookup yields CDR1 MNHNY and CDR2 SVGAGI (reference sequence). CDR3 length: 14 residues. Written as DNA, the CDR3 is TGTGCCAGCAGTTACTCGGGGACAAACTACGAGCAGTACTTC. Translated, it gives CASSYSGTNYEQYF.

The rearrangement links TRBV18 to TRBJ1-3; 10 bases are shared with TRBD1. This CDR3 region has 16 residues. V was pared by 3 bases and J by 2 bases, with 4 bases of the junction left unmatched. CDR1 is KGHSH and CDR2 is LQKENI in the germline V gene. The CDR3 nucleotides are TGTGCCAGCTCACCCCGGGGACAGGGGACTGGAAACACCATATATTTT. Translation gives CASSPRGQGTGNTIYF.

The chain combines TRBV5-4 with TRBJ2-1, with 8 bases aligning to TRBD1. This CDR3 comprises 15 residues. Germline V CDR1 and CDR2: SGHNT, YYREEE (reference sequence). Trimming took 2 bases from V and 3 from J; bases not matched to a gene: 4. The CDR3 nucleotides are TGTGCCAGCAGCTTAGGGACAGGAGGCTACAATGAGCAGTTCTTC. This translates into CASSLGTGGYNEQFF.

This clone was recorded once. This chain joins TRBV10-1 and TRBJ2-1; 14 positions agree with TRBD2. The ends lost 6 bases at V and 4 bases at J; junction bases unmatched: 8. CDR1 is WNHNN, CDR2 SYGVQD, per germline (reference sequence). CDR3 length: 17 residues. The DNA of the CDR3 is TGCGCCAGCAGCCCTGGGACTAGCGGGAGACCTTACAATGAGCAGTTCTTC. The encoded protein is CASSPGTSGRPYNEQFF.

The chain joins TRBV6-5 to TRBJ2-5, with a weak D call TRBD2 (5 bases). The CDR3 consists of 14 residues. The germline CDR1 and CDR2 sequences are MNHEY and SVGAGI. Trimming left V 6 bases short and J 4 bases short, with 15 bases between. The CDR3 loop is CASSSGRGAETQYF. CDR3 DNA sequence: TGTGCCAGCAGCTCTGGACGGGGAGCAGAGACCCAGTACTTC.